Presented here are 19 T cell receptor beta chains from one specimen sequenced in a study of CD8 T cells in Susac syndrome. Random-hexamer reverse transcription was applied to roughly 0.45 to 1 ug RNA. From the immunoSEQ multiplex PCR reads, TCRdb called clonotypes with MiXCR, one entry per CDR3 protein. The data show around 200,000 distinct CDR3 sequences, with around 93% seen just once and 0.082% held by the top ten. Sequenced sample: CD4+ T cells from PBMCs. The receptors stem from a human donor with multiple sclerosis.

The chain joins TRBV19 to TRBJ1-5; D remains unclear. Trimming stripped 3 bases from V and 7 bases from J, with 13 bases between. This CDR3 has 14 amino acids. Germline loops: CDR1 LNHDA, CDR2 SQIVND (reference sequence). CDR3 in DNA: TGTGCCAGTAGTATTCCGACTGCCCCCCAGCCCCAGCATTTT. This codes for CASSIPTAPQPQHF.

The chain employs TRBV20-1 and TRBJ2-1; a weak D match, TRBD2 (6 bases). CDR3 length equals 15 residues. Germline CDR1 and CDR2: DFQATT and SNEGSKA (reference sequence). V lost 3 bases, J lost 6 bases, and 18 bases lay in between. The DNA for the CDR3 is TGCAGTGCTAGGGTAGTCCGGGGGACGGGCAATGAGCAGTTCTTC. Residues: CSARVVRGTGNEQFF.

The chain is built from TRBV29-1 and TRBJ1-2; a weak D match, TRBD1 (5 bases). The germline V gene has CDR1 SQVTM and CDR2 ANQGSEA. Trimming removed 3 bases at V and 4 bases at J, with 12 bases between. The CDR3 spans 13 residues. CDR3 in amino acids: CSVDRRQGYGYTF. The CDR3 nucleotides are TGCAGCGTTGACAGGCGCCAGGGCTATGGCTACACCTTC.

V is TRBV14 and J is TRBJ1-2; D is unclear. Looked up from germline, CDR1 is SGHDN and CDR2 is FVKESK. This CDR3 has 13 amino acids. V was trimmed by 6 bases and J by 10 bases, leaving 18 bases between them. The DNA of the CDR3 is TGTGCCAGCAGAGGCGGCGGCCTGCCTGCCTACACCTTC. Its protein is CASRGGGLPAYTF.

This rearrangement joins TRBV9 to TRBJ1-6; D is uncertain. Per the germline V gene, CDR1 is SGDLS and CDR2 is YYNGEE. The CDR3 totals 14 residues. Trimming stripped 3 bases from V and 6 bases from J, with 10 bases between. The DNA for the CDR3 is TGTGCCAGCAGCGCTACTACGAGTAATTCACCCCTCCACTTT. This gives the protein CASSATTSNSPLHF.

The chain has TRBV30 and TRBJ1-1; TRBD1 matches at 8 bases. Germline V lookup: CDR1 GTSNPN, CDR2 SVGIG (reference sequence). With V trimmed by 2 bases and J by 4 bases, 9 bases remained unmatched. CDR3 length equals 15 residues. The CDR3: CAWSTRTGRITEAFF. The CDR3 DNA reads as TGTGCCTGGAGTACTCGGACAGGGAGAATCACTGAAGCTTTCTTT.

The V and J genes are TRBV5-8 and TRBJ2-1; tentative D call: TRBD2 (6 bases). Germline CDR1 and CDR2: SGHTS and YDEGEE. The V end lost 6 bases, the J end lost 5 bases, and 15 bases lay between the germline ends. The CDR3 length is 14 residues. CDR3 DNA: TGTGCCAGCAACAAACTAGCTACCCACAATGAGCAGTTCTTC. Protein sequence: CASNKLATHNEQFF.

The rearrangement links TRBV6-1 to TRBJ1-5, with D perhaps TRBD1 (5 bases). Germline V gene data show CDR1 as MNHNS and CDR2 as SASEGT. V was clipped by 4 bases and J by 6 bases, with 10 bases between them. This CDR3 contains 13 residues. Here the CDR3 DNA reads TGTGCCAGCAGTGGCCAGCAGGGTCAGCCCCAGCATTTT. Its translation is CASSGQQGQPQHF.

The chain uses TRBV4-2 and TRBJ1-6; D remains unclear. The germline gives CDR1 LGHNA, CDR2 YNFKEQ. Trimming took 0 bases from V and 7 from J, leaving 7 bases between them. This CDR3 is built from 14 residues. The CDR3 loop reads CASSQDLLNSPLHF. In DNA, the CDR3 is TGTGCCAGCAGCCAAGATCTACTGAATTCACCCCTCCACTTT.

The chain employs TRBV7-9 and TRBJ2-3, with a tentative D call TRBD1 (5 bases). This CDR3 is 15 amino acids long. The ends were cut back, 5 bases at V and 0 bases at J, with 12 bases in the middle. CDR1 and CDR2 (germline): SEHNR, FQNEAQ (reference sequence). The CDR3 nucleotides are TGTGCCAGCAGCCCTGACAGAGGAAGCACAGATACGCAGTATTTT. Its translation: CASSPDRGSTDTQYF.

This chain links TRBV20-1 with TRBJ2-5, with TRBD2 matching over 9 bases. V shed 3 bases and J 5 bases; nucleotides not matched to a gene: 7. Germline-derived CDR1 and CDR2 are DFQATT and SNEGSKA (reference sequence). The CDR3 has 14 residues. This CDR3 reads CSARPGLAPETQYF. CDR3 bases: TGCAGTGCTAGGCCCGGACTAGCGCCCGAGACCCAGTACTTC.

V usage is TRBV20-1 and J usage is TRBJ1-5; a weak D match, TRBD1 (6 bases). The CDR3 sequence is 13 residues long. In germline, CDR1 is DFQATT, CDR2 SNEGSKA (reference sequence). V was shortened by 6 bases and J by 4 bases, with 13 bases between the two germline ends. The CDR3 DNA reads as TGCAGTGCCCTCGGGGGGGCGAATCAGCCCCAGCATTTT. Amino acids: CSALGGANQPQHF.

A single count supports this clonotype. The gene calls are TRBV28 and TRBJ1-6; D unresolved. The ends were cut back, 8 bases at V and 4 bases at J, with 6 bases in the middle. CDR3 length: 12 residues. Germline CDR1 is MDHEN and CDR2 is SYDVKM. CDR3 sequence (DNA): TGTGCCAGCTGGGGTTATAATTCACCCCTCCACTTT. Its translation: CASWGYNSPLHF.

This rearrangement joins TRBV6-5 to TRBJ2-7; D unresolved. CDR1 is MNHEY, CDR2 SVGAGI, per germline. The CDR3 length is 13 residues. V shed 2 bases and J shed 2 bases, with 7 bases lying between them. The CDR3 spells CASSYRATYEQYF. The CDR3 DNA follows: TGTGCCAGCAGTTACAGGGCAACCTACGAGCAGTACTTC.

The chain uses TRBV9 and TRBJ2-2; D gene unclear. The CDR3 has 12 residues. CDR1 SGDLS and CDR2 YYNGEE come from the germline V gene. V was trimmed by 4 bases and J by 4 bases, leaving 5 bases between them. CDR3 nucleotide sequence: TGTGCCAGCAGCCCGCGCACCGGGGAGCTGTTTTTT. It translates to CASSPRTGELFF.

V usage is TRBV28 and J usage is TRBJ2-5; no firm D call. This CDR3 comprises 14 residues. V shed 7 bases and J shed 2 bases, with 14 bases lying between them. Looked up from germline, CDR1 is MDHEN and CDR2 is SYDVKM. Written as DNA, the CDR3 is TGTGCCAGCAACCTTTATAGCAGTCAAGAGACCCAGTACTTC. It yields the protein CASNLYSSQETQYF.

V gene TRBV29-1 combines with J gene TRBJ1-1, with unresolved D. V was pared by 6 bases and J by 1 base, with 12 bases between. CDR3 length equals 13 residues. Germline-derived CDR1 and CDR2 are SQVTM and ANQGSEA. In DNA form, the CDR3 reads TGCAGCGTCCTCTCCCACGGGAACACTGAAGCTTTCTTT. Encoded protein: CSVLSHGNTEAFF.

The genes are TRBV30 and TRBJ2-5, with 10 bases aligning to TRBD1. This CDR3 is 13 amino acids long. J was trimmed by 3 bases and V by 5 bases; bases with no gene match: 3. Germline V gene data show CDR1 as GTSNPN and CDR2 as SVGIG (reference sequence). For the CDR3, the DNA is TGTGCCTGGGGGGACAGGGGTAAAGAGACCCAGTACTTC. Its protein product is CAWGDRGKETQYF.

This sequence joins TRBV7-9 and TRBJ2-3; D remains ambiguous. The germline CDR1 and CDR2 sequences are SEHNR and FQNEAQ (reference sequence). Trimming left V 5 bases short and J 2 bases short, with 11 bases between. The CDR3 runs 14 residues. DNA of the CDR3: TGTGCCAGCAGCCTGTCCCCAACCACAGATACGCAGTATTTT. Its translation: CASSLSPTTDTQYF.